The present entry profiles one T cell receptor (beta chain) with its context. These data belong to a study of CD8 T cells in Susac syndrome. Germline lookup yields CDR1 SEHNR and CDR2 FQNEAQ (reference sequence). Trimming took off 5 bases at V and 6 bases at J, with 13 bases between the two ends. The CDR3 consists of 13 residues. The authors reverse transcribed roughly 0.5 to 1 ug RNA with random hexamers. TCRdb redid the calling of the immunoSEQ multiplex PCR reads with MiXCR, one entry per CDR3 protein. This sample has some 300,000 distinct CDR3 sequences, with 85% found just once. The receptor was isolated from a human donor with multiple sclerosis. Sequenced: CD8+ T cells from PBMCs. The V and J genes are TRBV7-9 and TRBJ1-1; D might be TRBD1 (5 bases). The CDR3 DNA reads as TGTGCCAGCAGCGTCGGGGAGGGGCCTGAAGCTTTCTTT. This encodes CASSVGEGPEAFF.